This T cell receptor beta chain was identified in a study of cytomegalovirus exposure and HLA in healthy donors. Whole-study context: Among approximately 390 genotyped donors, approximately 80% fell in the Caucasian-associated ancestry cluster.

Study findings and constraints: Among TCR beta chains, those listed as cytomegalovirus-associated numbered about 160.

PCR was performed using 60 Vbeta and 13 Jbeta primers. Measured with immunoSEQ multiplex PCR; TCRdb has only the in-frame clones, and not every one. The table shows under 150,000 clones, with roughly 60% occurring only once. With regard to this clone: Its antigen is unidentified.

This receptor was identified in a woman in her thirties or forties in good health and CMV-seronegative. Sequencing used PBMCs.

The CDR3 region has the DNA TGCACCAGCAGCCAGGGTAGCGGGAGTTTAAACAATGAGCAGTTCTTC. It yields the protein CTSSQGSGSLNNEQFF. The chain uses TRBV1 and TRBJ2-1; TRBD2 is the table's D call and was not checked against the DNA. TRBV1 is annotated as a pseudogene. CDR3 length equals 16 residues.